These 22 T cell receptor beta chains came from one sample sequenced in a study of beta chain features in type 1 diabetes. The antigens these receptors bind are not known. Investigators reverse transcribed all isolated RNA, so they sequenced expressed TCRB transcripts. The method was immunoSEQ multiplex PCR; TCRdb's version includes in-frame clones alone and lacks a portion of them. The data show roughly 700,000 clones, roughly an eighth seen once. Study-wide results and caveats: People with Type 1 diabetes carried modestly yet significantly shorter TCRB CDR3s in all four CD4+ subsets.

The source material was naive CD4+ T cells from blood. The origin of the receptors is a man between 18 and 35 years old with type 1 diabetes.

The chain links TRBV13 to TRBJ2-1; 10 bases agree with TRBD1. CDR3 length: 16 amino acids. The V gene's germline CDR1 is PRHDT and CDR2 FYEKMQ (reference sequence). Germline trimming cut 6 bases from V and 2 bases from J; bases unmatched to any gene: 7. The CDR3: CASSQLGTGAYNEQFF. In nucleotides, the CDR3 is TGTGCCAGCAGTCAGCTAGGGACAGGGGCCTACAATGAGCAGTTCTTC.

The table lists this clone with a few counts. The chain recombines TRBV2 with TRBJ2-2, with a weak D call TRBD2 (5 bases). This CDR3 is built from 14 residues. The germline V and J ends were trimmed by 7 bases and 2 bases, with 11 bases remaining between them. Germline CDR1 and CDR2: SNHLY and FYNNEI. The CDR3 reads CASNAGSNTGELFF. The CDR3 DNA reads TGTGCCAGCAATGCGGGCTCTAACACCGGGGAGCTGTTTTTT.

V usage is TRBV10-3 and J usage is TRBJ2-3, with a weak D call TRBD1 (7 bases). The V end lost 0 bases, the J end lost 1 base, and 11 bases lay between the germline ends. The CDR3 sequence is 16 residues long. CDR1 is ENHRY and CDR2 is SYGVKD in the germline V gene. CDR3 loop: CAISESEGAGTDTQYF. CDR3 DNA: TGTGCCATCAGTGAGTCGGAGGGGGCCGGCACAGATACGCAGTATTTT.

The chain combines TRBV1 with TRBJ1-4; TRBD1 is taken as the D call from the table, unchecked against the DNA. TRBV1 has pseudogene status. This CDR3 is 17 amino acids long. The CDR3 sequence is CTSSQGDRGRRSEKLFF. CDR3 nucleotide sequence: TGCACCAGCAGCCAAGGAGACAGGGGGCGCAGAAGTGAAAAACTGTTTTTT.

In this sample, this clone turned up a few times. The chain is built from TRBV28 and TRBJ2-7, with D hard to call. Germline V gene sequence: CDR1 MDHEN, CDR2 SYDVKM. The CDR3 runs to 11 residues. V was trimmed by 3 bases and J by 6 bases, leaving 6 bases between them. The CDR3 DNA reads as TGTGCCAGCAGTTTCTTGGGCGAGCAGTACTTC. It translates to CASSFLGEQYF. Using reference TRBV28 and TRBJ2-7 for the parts outside the CDR3, the full variable domain is DVKVTQSSRYLVKRTGEKVFLECVQDMDHENMFWYRQDPGLGLRLIYFSYDVKMKEKGDIPEGYSVSREKKERFSLILESASTNQTSMYLCASSFLGEQYFGPGTRLTVT.

The CDR3 DNA sequence: TGTGCCAGCAGTTCAACAGGGGGCCGGAAGGGCAATCAGTACTTC. It encodes CASSSTGGRKGNQYF. The chain joins TRBV6-1 to TRBJ2-4, with 9 bases lining up with TRBD1. Losses at the gene ends were 5 bases for V and 12 bases for J; bases not matched to a gene: 14. CDR1 is MNHNS and CDR2 is SASEGT in the germline V gene. The CDR3 is made up of 15 amino acids.

This clone was picked up a small number of times. The chain recombines TRBV30 with TRBJ1-4; maybe TRBD1 (6 bases). Germline V CDR1 and CDR2: GTSNPN, SVGIG (reference sequence). Trimming took 5 bases from V and 5 from J, leaving 12 bases between them. The CDR3 contains 13 residues. This CDR3 is CAWSRDKNEKLFF. Written as DNA, the CDR3 is TGTGCCTGGTCACGGGACAAGAATGAAAAACTGTTTTTT.

This clone was counted only a few times. J is TRBJ2-2 and V is TRBV4-1; D uncertain. The CDR3 covers 14 residues. Germline V gene lookup returns CDR1 MGHRA and CDR2 YSYEKL. V was clipped by 2 bases and J by 8 bases, with 12 bases between them. CDR3 DNA sequence: TGCGCCAGCAGCCAACCCCTGCCGACAGGGGAGCTGTTTTTT. This sequence encodes CASSQPLPTGELFF.

This clone occurred a few times. The V gene is TRBV4-1, the J gene TRBJ2-7; D tentatively fits TRBD1 or TRBD2 (5 bases each). V lost 0 bases and J lost 0, with 12 bases in between. Germline V lookup: CDR1 MGHRA, CDR2 YSYEKL. The CDR3 extends over 16 amino acids. CDR3: CASSQEGTRSSYEQYF. The CDR3 DNA sequence: TGCGCCAGCAGCCAAGAAGGGACCAGGAGCTCCTACGAGCAGTACTTC.

This clone was counted between two and nine times. The chain combines TRBV19 with TRBJ1-5, with TRBD1 matching over 9 bases. The junction had 2 bases not matched to a gene; V was cut back by 6 bases and J by 5 bases. CDR1 LNHDA and CDR2 SQIVND come from the germline V gene (reference sequence). CDR3 length equals 13 residues. In DNA, the CDR3 is TGTGCCAGTAGAGGGACAGGGTATCAGCCCCAGCATTTT. This translates into CASRGTGYQPQHF.

The rearrangement uses TRBV10-2 and TRBJ2-2; D is unclear. Germline CDR1 and CDR2: WSHSY and SAAADI. The CDR3 is made up of 11 amino acids. V was trimmed by 7 bases and J by 3 bases, leaving 3 bases between them. The CDR3 protein is CASTHTGELFF. The CDR3 DNA sequence: TGCGCCAGCACCCACACCGGGGAGCTGTTTTTT.

The rearrangement uses TRBV27 and TRBJ1-5; TRBD1 might be the D (5 bases). CDR3 length: 14 amino acids. Between the trimmed V and J ends, which lost 3 bases and 7 bases, there was a span of 13 bases. CDR1 and CDR2 from the germline V gene are MNHEY and SMNVEV (reference sequence). The CDR3 DNA sequence: TGTGCCAGCAGTTTCTCAGGGAGAGACCAGCCCCAGCATTTT. Residues: CASSFSGRDQPQHF.

This clone was found a few times. The genes are TRBV7-9 and TRBJ1-2; no clear D. Trimming cost V 8 bases and J 2 bases, with 15 bases left between them. This CDR3 has 14 amino acids. From germline, CDR1 is SEHNR and CDR2 FQNEAQ (reference sequence). The CDR3 protein is CASEGPSVNYGYTF. The CDR3 DNA reads TGTGCCAGCGAGGGTCCCTCAGTAAACTATGGCTACACCTTC.

This clone was counted between two and nine times. The gene calls are TRBV10-2 and TRBJ1-6, with TRBD1 as a possible D gene (6 bases). This CDR3 spans 13 amino acids. The germline gives CDR1 WSHSY, CDR2 SAAADI. V gave up 6 bases and J gave up 9 bases, with 12 bases separating them. DNA for the CDR3: TGCGCCAGCAGAGGGACAATTGGTTCACCCCTCCACTTT. It codes for CASRGTIGSPLHF.

V gene TRBV7-9 combines with J gene TRBJ1-4, with D uncertain. CDR1 is SEHNR and CDR2 is FQNEAQ in the germline V gene (reference sequence). V gave up 4 bases and J gave up 7 bases, with 13 bases separating them. This CDR3 is built from 14 residues. The CDR3 bases are TGTGCCAGCAGCTCCAACCCATGGGGTGAAAAACTGTTTTTT. Protein: CASSSNPWGEKLFF.

The chain recombines TRBV2 with TRBJ1-3; no definite D call. The V gene's germline CDR1 is SNHLY and CDR2 FYNNEI. This CDR3 spans 16 amino acids. V was shortened by 6 bases and J by 4 bases, with 19 bases between the two germline ends. CDR3 nucleotides: TGTGCCAGCAGCGTCGGTCCCACTGTGGGGGGAAACACCATATATTTT. Amino acids: CASSVGPTVGGNTIYF.

The V gene is TRBV5-6, the J gene TRBJ2-7, with a weak D call TRBD1 (5 bases). CDR3 length equals 14 residues. Trimming stripped 0 bases from V and 3 bases from J, with 10 bases between. The germline CDR1 and CDR2 sequences are SGHDT and YYEEEE. CDR3 coding DNA: TGTGCCAGCAGCTTGGGACAGCCTAACTACGAGCAGTACTTC. It translates to CASSLGQPNYEQYF.

The table lists this clone with a count of one. The V gene is TRBV5-4, the J gene TRBJ1-1; D call uncertain. Trimming took off 3 bases at V and 4 bases at J, with 16 bases between the two ends. This CDR3 comprises 15 residues. From germline, CDR1 is SGHNT and CDR2 YYREEE (reference sequence). The CDR3, as DNA: TGTGCCAGCAGCTCAAGTCCGGGTTTCGGCACTGAAGCTTTCTTT. The encoded protein is CASSSSPGFGTEAFF.

This clone appeared a single time. This chain connects TRBV5-1 to TRBJ2-3, with 10 bases identical to TRBD2. The CDR3 totals 17 residues. Germline trimming cut 0 bases from V and 0 bases from J; bases unmatched to any gene: 4. Germline V gene data show CDR1 as SGHRS and CDR2 as YFSETQ. The CDR3 coding sequence is TGCGCCAGCAGCTTGGCTAGCGGGGGCCCTAGCACAGATACGCAGTATTTT. Protein: CASSLASGGPSTDTQYF.

The chain employs TRBV6-5 and TRBJ2-7; D is unclear. The CDR3 sequence is 15 residues long. Per germline, CDR1 MNHEY and CDR2 SVGAGI. Trimming cost V 7 bases and J 0 bases, with 16 bases left between them. The CDR3 loop is CASNPLGANSYEQYF. CDR3 bases: TGTGCCAGCAATCCCTTAGGCGCAAACTCCTACGAGCAGTACTTC.

This clone turned up a few times. V usage is TRBV6-1 and J usage is TRBJ1-2; D call uncertain. The CDR3 sequence is 14 residues long. V lost 3 bases and J 8 bases, leaving 16 bases between the germline ends. Germline V gene sequence: CDR1 MNHNS, CDR2 SASEGT. The chain's CDR3 is CASSDWRVGSGYTF. As DNA, the CDR3 is TGTGCCAGCAGTGACTGGCGCGTGGGGTCGGGCTACACCTTC.

This chain connects TRBV28 to TRBJ1-2; 8 positions agree with TRBD1. This CDR3 region has 12 residues. Germline V gene sequence: CDR1 MDHEN, CDR2 SYDVKM. J gave up 7 bases and V 4 bases, and 2 bases lay outside the gene matches. The CDR3 nucleotides read TGTGCCAGCAGTTACGACAGGGGTGGCTACACCTTC. It translates to CASSYDRGGYTF.